The rows below give T cell receptor beta chains drawn from one sample of a study of identifying expanded T cells in peripheral blood. Here immunoSEQ multiplex PCR was the method, and the copy in TCRdb shows in-frame clones only, minus some. Here the sample spans approximately 100,000 clones, around nine tenths being singletons. The sequenced sample was blood. The receptors come from a person aged 18 to 75 in good health. CDR3s include the opening cysteine and the closing phenylalanine or tryptophan. The order of the fields is V gene, D gene, J gene, clone size, CDR3 DNA, CDR3 protein. A D gene is named only where the DNA matches it firmly. The size field is filled for only some rows; it gives once, few, many or a size class.

>TRBV5-1|NA|TRBJ2-1|NA
TGCGCCAGCGGCCAGGACAGTACCTACAATGAGCAGTTCTTC
CASGQDSTYNEQFF
>TRBV5-1|NA|TRBJ2-5|NA
TGCGCCAGCAGCTTGGGAGAGGTCGGGGTCCAGACCCAGTACTTC
CASSLGEVGVQTQYF
>TRBV5-1|NA|TRBJ2-5|NA
TGCGCCAGCAGTTTGTCCCCCCAAGAGACCCAGTACTTC
CASSLSPQETQYF
>TRBV30|TRBD2|TRBJ2-2|NA
TGTGCCTGGAGTGGGGGACTAGCTACCGGGGAGCTGTTTTTT
CAWSGGLATGELFF
>TRBV7-8|TRBD2|TRBJ2-7|NA
TGTGCCAGCAGCTTACAGACTAGCGGAGGTGACGAGCAGTACTTC
CASSLQTSGGDEQYF
>TRBV5-5|NA|TRBJ2-2|NA
TGTGCCAGCAGCTTGGTTGGCGGGGGCATTACCGGGGAGCTGTTTTTT
CASSLVGGGITGELFF
>TRBV27|NA|TRBJ2-1|NA
TGTGCCAGCAGGACACAGGGCAATGAGCAGTTCTTC
CASRTQGNEQFF
>TRBV4-2|NA|TRBJ2-7|NA
TGTGCCAGCAGCCAAGATTGGGGGAATTACGAGCAGTACTTC
CASSQDWGNYEQYF
>TRBV5-1|NA|TRBJ2-3|once
TGCGCCAGCAGCTTGGAGGCCTATCCCACAGATACGCAGTATTTT
CASSLEAYPTDTQYF
>TRBV2|TRBD1|TRBJ2-5|NA
TGTGCCAGCAGTGTTGGACAGGGTAGTGAGACCCAGTACTTC
CASSVGQGSETQYF
>TRBV5-4|TRBD2|TRBJ2-7|NA
TGTGCCAGCAGCCCGAGGTCGCGGGGGGACTACGAGCAGTACTTC
CASSPRSRGDYEQYF
>TRBV10-3|TRBD2|TRBJ2-2|NA
TGTGCCATCAGTGAGTCGATCGTAGCTAGCGGGGCGACCGGGGAGCTGTTTTTT
CAISESIVASGATGELFF
>TRBV7-8|NA|TRBJ1-1|NA
TGTGCCAGCAGCTTAAGCCGAGACACTGAAGCTTTCTTT
CASSLSRDTEAFF
>TRBV11-3|NA|TRBJ2-5|NA
TGTGCCAGCAGCTTGGGGGTTGCGAACCAAGAGACCCAGTACTTC
CASSLGVANQETQYF
>TRBV6-8|NA|TRBJ2-7|NA
TGTGCCAGCAGTTACAGTGGCCGGCAAATCTACGAGCAGTACTTC
CASSYSGRQIYEQYF
>TRBV2|TRBD2|TRBJ2-1|NA
TGTGCCAGCAGTGATCTAGCGGGTGAGCAGTTCTTC
CASSDLAGEQFF
>TRBV5-1|NA|TRBJ2-7|NA
TGCGCCAGCAGCTTGCGGCAGGGCTCCTACGAGCAGTACTTC
CASSLRQGSYEQYF
>TRBV29-1|NA|TRBJ1-2|NA
TGCAGCGTTGAAGTATACCGGGCGGGTTATGGCTACACCTTC
CSVEVYRAGYGYTF
>TRBV13|NA|TRBJ1-5|NA
TGTGCCAGCAGCCCGCAGGGTGCGCAGCCCCAGCATTTT
CASSPQGAQPQHF
>TRBV5-1|NA|TRBJ2-1|NA
TGCGCCAGCAGCCCCCGGGGTAGCGGCTCCAATGAGCAGTTCTTC
CASSPRGSGSNEQFF
>TRBV7-9|TRBD1|TRBJ2-2|NA
TGTGCCACCACAGGGGGCCTGTGGGGGACCGGGGAGCTGTTTTTT
CATTGGLWGTGELFF
>TRBV11-1|NA|TRBJ2-7|NA
TGTGCCAGCAGCTTAGCTGGCAGGGTCTACGAGCAGTACTTC
CASSLAGRVYEQYF
>TRBV30|NA|TRBJ2-7|NA
TGTGCCTGCTCCCACGGGCCCTACGAGCAGTACTTC
CACSHGPYEQYF
>TRBV27|NA|TRBJ2-2|NA
TGTGCCAGCAGGCGAAGCGGAGGGAGGCACGGGGAGCTGTTTTTT
CASRRSGGRHGELFF
>TRBV6-4|TRBD1|TRBJ2-3|few
TGTGCCAGCAGTGACTCTCCAGGGGGCGCAGATACGCAGTATTTT
CASSDSPGGADTQYF
>TRBV19|NA|TRBJ2-7|NA
TGTGCCAGTACATCCGACACCGGATCCTACGAGCAGTACTTC
CASTSDTGSYEQYF
>TRBV30|NA|TRBJ1-1|NA
TGTGCCTGCCTCCCTCGCAGGGTGGCCGCTTTCTTT
CACLPRRVAAFF
>TRBV9|NA|TRBJ2-3|NA
TGTGCCAGCAGTGCCGCGGGTGGTGCGTCAGATACGCAGTATTTT
CASSAAGGASDTQYF
>TRBV20-1|NA|TRBJ2-7|NA
TGCAGTGCTACCCCCAACGGCGCGCAGTACTTC
CSATPNGAQYF
>TRBV5-4|NA|TRBJ1-4|NA
TGTGCCAGCAGCTTGGAAGGGAATCATGAAAAACTGTTTTTT
CASSLEGNHEKLFF
>TRBV5-1|TRBD2|TRBJ2-7|NA
TGCGCCAGCACTCCCGGGACTAGCGGGAGCTACGAGCAGTACTTC
CASTPGTSGSYEQYF
>TRBV28|NA|TRBJ2-5|NA
TGTGCCAGCAGTCCCGATCGAATCAACTACAAGACCCAGTACTTC
CASSPDRINYKTQYF
>TRBV4-1|TRBD2|TRBJ2-7|NA
TGCGCCAGCAGCCATTTCCGGGGGGAAGACGAGCAGTACTTC
CASSHFRGEDEQYF
>TRBV6-5|NA|TRBJ1-5|NA
TGTGCCAGCACCGGGGGGTTGGGTCAGCCCCAGCATTTT
CASTGGLGQPQHF
>TRBV5-1|NA|TRBJ1-1|NA
TGCGCCAGCTATGGTGGGGGGACTGAAGCTTTCTTT
CASYGGGTEAFF